The rows below give T cell receptor beta chains drawn from one sample of a study of T cell responses to AZD1222 COVID-19 vaccine. Only in-frame clones appear in the TCRdb table, and some are missing; sequencing was by immunoSEQ multiplex PCR. The sample consists of about 140,000 clones, about nine tenths of them appearing once. Source: peripheral blood, taken 28 days after the second AZD1222 dose. The source of these receptors is an adult who received the AZD1222 COVID-19 vaccine. Both conserved end residues are part of each CDR3. The D gene is left open where the match is weak. Expanded clones are given a class, and other clones once, few, many or no size at all.

clone size,D gene,V gene,J gene,CDR3 protein,CDR3 DNA
NA,NA,TRBV5-4,TRBJ1-1,CASSLLEGNTEAFF,TGTGCCAGCAGCTTGTTGGAGGGAAACACTGAAGCTTTCTTT
NA,NA,TRBV28,TRBJ1-5,CASSHKAYIWPQHF,TGTGCCAGCAGCCACAAGGCCTACATTTGGCCCCAGCATTTT
NA,NA,TRBV7-2,TRBJ2-5,CASSLAGYQETQYF,TGTGCCAGCAGCTTAGCGGGGTACCAAGAGACCCAGTACTTC
NA,NA,TRBV6-1,TRBJ1-2,CASSERLDGYTF,TGTGCCAGCAGTGAAAGACTGGATGGCTACACCTTC
NA,NA,TRBV25-1,TRBJ1-3,CASSESAAQGQGTIYF,TGTGCCAGCAGTGAATCGGCAGCCCAAGGCCAGGGCACCATATATTTT
NA,NA,TRBV15,TRBJ1-3,CATSRDFGGSSGNTIYF,TGTGCCACCAGCAGAGATTTTGGGGGTAGCTCTGGAAACACCATATATTTT
NA,TRBD1,TRBV6-2/TRBV6-3,TRBJ2-3,CASSRRDRGSTDTQYF,TGTGCCAGCAGCCGTAGGGACAGGGGGAGCACAGATACGCAGTATTTT
few,TRBD2,TRBV30,TRBJ2-7,CAWGLARELGEQYF,TGTGCCTGGGGCCTAGCGCGGGAGTTGGGGGAGCAGTACTTC
once,NA,TRBV5-1,TRBJ2-7,CASSLWGTGEQYF,TGCGCCAGCAGCTTGTGGGGGACTGGGGAGCAGTACTTC
NA,NA,TRBV15,TRBJ1-1,CATSPGGIAGAFF,TGTGCCACCAGCCCGGGGGGGATAGCGGGGGCTTTCTTT
NA,TRBD1,TRBV4-1,TRBJ2-1,CASSQGGTGGYNEQFF,TGCGCCAGCAGCCAAGGGGGGACAGGGGGGTACAATGAGCAGTTCTTC
NA,TRBD1,TRBV9,TRBJ1-5,CASSGAGTVNQPQHF,TGTGCCAGCAGCGGGGCCGGGACAGTCAATCAGCCCCAGCATTTT
NA,NA,TRBV5-8,TRBJ2-2,CASSLGTSNTGELFF,TGTGCCAGCAGTCTCGGGACTTCAAACACCGGGGAGCTGTTTTTT
NA,NA,TRBV9,TRBJ2-7,CASKPQYCKRHYEQYF,TGTGCCAGCAAACCCCAATATTGTAAAAGACACTACGAGCAGTACTTC
NA,TRBD2,TRBV7-3,TRBJ2-5,CASSSAGGAKTQYF,TGTGCCAGCAGCTCCGCGGGGGGCGCGAAGACCCAGTACTTC
NA,NA,TRBV14,TRBJ2-1,CASSHRQDYNEQFF,TGTGCCAGCAGCCACCGACAGGATTACAATGAGCAGTTCTTC
NA,TRBD1,TRBV10-1,TRBJ1-1,CASSAAGTGDNEAFF,TGCGCCAGCAGTGCAGCCGGGACAGGGGATAATGAAGCTTTCTTT
NA,TRBD2,TRBV3-1/TRBV3-2,TRBJ2-6,CASSQSRASGYSGANVLTF,TGTGCCAGCAGCCAATCTCGGGCTAGCGGGTACTCTGGGGCCAACGTCCTGACTTTC
NA,NA,TRBV18,TRBJ2-3,CASSLTTGAADTQYF,TGTGCCAGCTCACTTACGACGGGAGCAGCAGATACGCAGTATTTT
once,NA,TRBV19,TRBJ1-5,CASTIGVSQDQPQHF,TGTGCCAGTACTATCGGGGTGTCCCAGGATCAGCCCCAGCATTTT
NA,NA,TRBV6-6,TRBJ2-2,CASSPQAGELFF,TGTGCCAGCAGTCCCCAGGCCGGGGAGCTGTTTTTT
NA,TRBD1,TRBV28,TRBJ1-5,CASSRTGRNQPQHF,TGTGCCAGCAGTAGGACAGGGAGGAATCAGCCCCAGCATTTT
few,NA,TRBV7-8,TRBJ1-6,CASSPSGTNNSPLHF,TGTGCCAGCAGCCCCTCCGGGACAAATAATTCACCCCTCCACTTT
NA,NA,TRBV3-1/TRBV3-2,TRBJ1-1,CASSHRVGAILAFF,TGTGCCAGCAGCCATCGGGTAGGGGCCATATTGGCTTTCTTT
once,TRBD2,TRBV18,TRBJ2-2,CASSPLRLATGELFF,TGTGCCAGCTCACCACTGAGACTAGCCACCGGGGAGCTGTTTTTT
NA,NA,TRBV10-1,TRBJ2-1,CASSEPGTNGNEQFF,TGCGCCAGCAGTGAGCCTGGGACCAATGGCAATGAGCAGTTCTTC
NA,NA,TRBV6-1,TRBJ2-3,CASREGTGTDTQYF,TGTGCCAGCAGGGAAGGGACCGGGACAGATACGCAGTATTTT
NA,NA,TRBV7-2,TRBJ1-3,CASSLAKVRSGNTIYF,TGTGCCAGCAGCTTAGCAAAGGTCCGCTCTGGAAACACCATATATTTT
NA,NA,TRBV4-3,TRBJ1-1,CASSQDTGRGWTMNTEAFF,TGCGCCAGCAGCCAAGATACGGGCCGGGGATGGACCATGAACACTGAAGCTTTCTTT
NA,NA,TRBV30,TRBJ1-4,CAWSVLNRPNEKLFF,TGTGCCTGGAGTGTACTAAACAGGCCTAATGAAAAACTGTTTTTT
NA,NA,TRBV19,TRBJ1-5,CASSSRPGNQPQHF,TGTGCCAGTAGTTCCCGTCCGGGGAATCAGCCCCAGCATTTT
NA,NA,TRBV25-1,TRBJ1-6,CASSVGNSPLHF,TGTGCCAGCAGTGTGGGGAATTCACCCCTCCACTTT
NA,TRBD1,TRBV5-1,TRBJ2-7,CASSGGTGMGLTPYEQYF,TGCGCCAGCAGCGGGGGGACAGGGATGGGACTAACCCCCTACGAGCAGTACTTC